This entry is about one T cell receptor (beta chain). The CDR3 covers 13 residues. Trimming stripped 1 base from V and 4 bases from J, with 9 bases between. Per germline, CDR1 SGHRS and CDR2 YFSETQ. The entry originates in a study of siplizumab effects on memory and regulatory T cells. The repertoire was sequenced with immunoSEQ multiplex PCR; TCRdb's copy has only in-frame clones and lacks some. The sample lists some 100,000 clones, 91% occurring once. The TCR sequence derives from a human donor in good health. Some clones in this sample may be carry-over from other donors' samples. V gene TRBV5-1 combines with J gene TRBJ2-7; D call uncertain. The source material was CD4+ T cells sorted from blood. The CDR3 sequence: CASSLRVEYEQYF. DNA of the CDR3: TGCGCCAGCAGCTTGCGGGTTGAGTACGAGCAGTACTTC.